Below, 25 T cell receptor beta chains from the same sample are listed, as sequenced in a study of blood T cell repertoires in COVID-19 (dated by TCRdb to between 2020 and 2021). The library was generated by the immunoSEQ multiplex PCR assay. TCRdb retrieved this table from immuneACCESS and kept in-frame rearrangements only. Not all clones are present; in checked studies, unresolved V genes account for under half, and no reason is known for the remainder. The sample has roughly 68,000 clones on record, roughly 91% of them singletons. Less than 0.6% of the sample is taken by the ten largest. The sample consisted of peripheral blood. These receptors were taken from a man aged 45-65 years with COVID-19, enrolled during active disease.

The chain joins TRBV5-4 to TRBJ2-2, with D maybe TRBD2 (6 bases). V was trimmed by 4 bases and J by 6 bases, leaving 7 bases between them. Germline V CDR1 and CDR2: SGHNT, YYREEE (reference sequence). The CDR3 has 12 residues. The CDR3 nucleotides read TGTGCCAGCAGCCCTAGCGCCGGGGAGCTGTTTTTT. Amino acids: CASSPSAGELFF.

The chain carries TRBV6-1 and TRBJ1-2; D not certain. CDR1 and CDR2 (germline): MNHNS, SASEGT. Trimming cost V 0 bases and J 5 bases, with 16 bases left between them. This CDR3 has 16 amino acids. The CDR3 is CASSEAASAAIYGYTF. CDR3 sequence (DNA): TGTGCCAGCAGTGAAGCGGCTTCGGCAGCGATATATGGCTACACCTTC.

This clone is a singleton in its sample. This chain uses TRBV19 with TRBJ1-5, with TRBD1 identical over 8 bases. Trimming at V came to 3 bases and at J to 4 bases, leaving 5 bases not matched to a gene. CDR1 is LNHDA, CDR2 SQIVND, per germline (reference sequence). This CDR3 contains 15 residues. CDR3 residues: CASSIPDRANQPQHF. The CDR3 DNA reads TGTGCCAGTAGTATCCCGGACAGGGCAAATCAGCCCCAGCATTTT.

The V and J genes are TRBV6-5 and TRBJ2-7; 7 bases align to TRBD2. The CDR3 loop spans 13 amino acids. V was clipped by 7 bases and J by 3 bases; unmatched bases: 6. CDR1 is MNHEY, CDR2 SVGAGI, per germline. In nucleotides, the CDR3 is TGTGCCAGCAATAGGGACTACGGCTACGAGCAGTACTTC. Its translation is CASNRDYGYEQYF.

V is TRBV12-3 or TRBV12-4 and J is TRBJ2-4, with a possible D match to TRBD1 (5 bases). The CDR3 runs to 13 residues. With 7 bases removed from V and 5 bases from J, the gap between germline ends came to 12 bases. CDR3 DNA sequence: TGTGCCAGCAACCAGGGTGCGGAAAACATTCAGTACTTC. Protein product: CASNQGAENIQYF.

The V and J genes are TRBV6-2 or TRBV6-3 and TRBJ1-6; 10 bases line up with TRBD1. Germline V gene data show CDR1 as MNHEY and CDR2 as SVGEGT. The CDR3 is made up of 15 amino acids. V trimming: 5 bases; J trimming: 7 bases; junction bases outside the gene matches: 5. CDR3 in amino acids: CASSDRDRGNSPLHF. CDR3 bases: TGTGCCAGCAGTGACCGGGACAGGGGAAATTCACCCCTCCACTTT.

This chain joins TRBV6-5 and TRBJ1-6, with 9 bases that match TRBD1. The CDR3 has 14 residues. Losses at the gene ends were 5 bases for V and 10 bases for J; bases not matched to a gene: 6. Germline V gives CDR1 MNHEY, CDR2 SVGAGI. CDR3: CASSTGQGYSPLHF. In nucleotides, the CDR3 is TGTGCCAGCAGTACGGGACAGGGATACTCACCCCTCCACTTT.

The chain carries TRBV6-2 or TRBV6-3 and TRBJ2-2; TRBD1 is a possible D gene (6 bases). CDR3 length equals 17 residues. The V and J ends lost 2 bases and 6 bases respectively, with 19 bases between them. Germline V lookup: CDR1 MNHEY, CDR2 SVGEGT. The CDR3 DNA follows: TGTGCCAGCAGTTACGGGGGCGTAGGCATGATATCCGGGGAGCTGTTTTTT. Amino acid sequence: CASSYGGVGMISGELFF.

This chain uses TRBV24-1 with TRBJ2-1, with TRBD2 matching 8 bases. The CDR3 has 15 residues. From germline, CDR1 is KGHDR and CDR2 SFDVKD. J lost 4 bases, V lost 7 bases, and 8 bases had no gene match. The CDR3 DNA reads TGTGCCACCAGGGCCAGGGCTAGCGGGTACAATGAGCAGTTCTTC. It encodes CATRARASGYNEQFF.

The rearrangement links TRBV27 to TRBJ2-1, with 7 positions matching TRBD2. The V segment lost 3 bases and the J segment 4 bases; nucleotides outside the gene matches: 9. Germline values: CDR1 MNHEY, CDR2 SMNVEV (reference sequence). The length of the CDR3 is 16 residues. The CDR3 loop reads CASSLRPSGNYNEQFF. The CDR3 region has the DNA TGTGCCAGCAGTTTGCGCCCTAGCGGAAATTACAATGAGCAGTTCTTC.

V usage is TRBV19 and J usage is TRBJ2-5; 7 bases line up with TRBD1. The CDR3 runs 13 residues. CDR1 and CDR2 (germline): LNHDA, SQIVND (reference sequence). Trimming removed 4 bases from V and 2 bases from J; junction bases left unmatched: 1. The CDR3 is CASSTGQQETQYF. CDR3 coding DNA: TGTGCCAGTAGTACGGGACAGCAAGAGACCCAGTACTTC.

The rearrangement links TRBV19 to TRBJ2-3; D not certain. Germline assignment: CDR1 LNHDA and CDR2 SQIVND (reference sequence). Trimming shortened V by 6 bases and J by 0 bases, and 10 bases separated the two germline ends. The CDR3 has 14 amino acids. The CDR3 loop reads CASRSDPSTDTQYF. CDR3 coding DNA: TGTGCCAGTAGAAGCGACCCTAGCACAGATACGCAGTATTTT.

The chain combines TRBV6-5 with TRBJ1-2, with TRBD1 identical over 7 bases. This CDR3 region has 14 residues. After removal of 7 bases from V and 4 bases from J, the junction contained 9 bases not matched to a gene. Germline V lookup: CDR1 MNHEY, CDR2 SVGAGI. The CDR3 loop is CASTDPGQPYGYTF. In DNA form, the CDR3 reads TGTGCCAGCACAGACCCGGGACAGCCCTATGGCTACACCTTC.

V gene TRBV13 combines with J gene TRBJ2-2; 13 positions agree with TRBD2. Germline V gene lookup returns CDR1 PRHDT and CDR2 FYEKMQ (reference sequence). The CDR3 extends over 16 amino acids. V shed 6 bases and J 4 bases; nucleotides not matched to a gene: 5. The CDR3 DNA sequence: TGTGCCAGCAGTCCACGACTAGCGGGAGGCACCGGGGAGCTGTTTTTT. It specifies CASSPRLAGGTGELFF.

CDR3 in amino acids: CASSASSGSQYEQYF. CDR3 DNA sequence: TGTGCCAGCAGCGCCTCTAGCGGGAGTCAATACGAGCAGTACTTC. The rearrangement uses TRBV7-2 and TRBJ2-7, with 10 bases matching TRBD2. Germline values: CDR1 SGHTA, CDR2 FQGNSA. Trimming took 5 bases from V and 4 from J; bases not matched to a gene: 8. The CDR3 sequence is 15 residues long.

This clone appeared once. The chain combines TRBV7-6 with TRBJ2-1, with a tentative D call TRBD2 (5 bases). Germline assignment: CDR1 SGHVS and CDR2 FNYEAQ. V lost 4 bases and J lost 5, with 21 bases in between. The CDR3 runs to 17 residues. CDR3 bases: TGTGCCAGCAGCTGGAGACTACTAGGGAACCCGAACAATGAGCAGTTCTTC. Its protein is CASSWRLLGNPNNEQFF.

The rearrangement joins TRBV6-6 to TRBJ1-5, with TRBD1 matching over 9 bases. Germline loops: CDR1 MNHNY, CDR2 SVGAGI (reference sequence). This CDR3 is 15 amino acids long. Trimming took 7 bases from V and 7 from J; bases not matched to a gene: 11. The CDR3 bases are TGTGCCAGCACACAGGGGGCGGGCGTAGGGCAGCCCCAGCATTTT. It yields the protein CASTQGAGVGQPQHF.

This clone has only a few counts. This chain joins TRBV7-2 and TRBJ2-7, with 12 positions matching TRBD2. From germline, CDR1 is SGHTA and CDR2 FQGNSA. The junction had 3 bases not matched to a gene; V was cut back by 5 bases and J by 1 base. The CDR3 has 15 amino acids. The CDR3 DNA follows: TGTGCCAGCAGCGCTGGGACTAGCGGGTCCTACGAGCAGTACTTC. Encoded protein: CASSAGTSGSYEQYF.

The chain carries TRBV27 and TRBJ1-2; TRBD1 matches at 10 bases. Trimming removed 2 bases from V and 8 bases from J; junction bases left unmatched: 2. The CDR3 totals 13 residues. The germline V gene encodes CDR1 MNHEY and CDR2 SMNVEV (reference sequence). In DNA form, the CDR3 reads TGTGCCAGCAGTTTAGACAGGGGGCTGGGCTACACCTTC. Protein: CASSLDRGLGYTF.

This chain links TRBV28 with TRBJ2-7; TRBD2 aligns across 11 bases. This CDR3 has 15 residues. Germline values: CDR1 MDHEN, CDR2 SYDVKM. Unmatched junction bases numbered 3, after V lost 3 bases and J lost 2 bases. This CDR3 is CASSLELAGAYEQYF. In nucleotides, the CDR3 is TGTGCCAGCAGTTTGGAACTAGCGGGGGCCTACGAGCAGTACTTC.

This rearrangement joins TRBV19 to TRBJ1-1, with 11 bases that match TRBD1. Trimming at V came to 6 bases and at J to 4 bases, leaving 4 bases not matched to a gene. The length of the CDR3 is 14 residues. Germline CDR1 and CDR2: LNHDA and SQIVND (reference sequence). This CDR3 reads CASRGTGGFTEAFF. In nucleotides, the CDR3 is TGTGCCAGTAGGGGGACAGGGGGTTTCACTGAAGCTTTCTTT.

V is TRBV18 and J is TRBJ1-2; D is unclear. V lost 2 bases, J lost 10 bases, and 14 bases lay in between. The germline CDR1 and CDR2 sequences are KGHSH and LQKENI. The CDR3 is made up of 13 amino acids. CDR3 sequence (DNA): TGTGCCAGCTCACCAGATGAGGAAGTTCTCTACACCTTC. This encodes CASSPDEEVLYTF.

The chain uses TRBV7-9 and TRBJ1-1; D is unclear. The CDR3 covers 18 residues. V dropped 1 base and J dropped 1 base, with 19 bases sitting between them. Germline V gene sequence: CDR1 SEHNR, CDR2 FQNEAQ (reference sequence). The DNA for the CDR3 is TGTGCCAGCAGCTTAGGTTGGTCTTACGACACAGCGAACACTGAAGCTTTCTTT. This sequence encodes CASSLGWSYDTANTEAFF.

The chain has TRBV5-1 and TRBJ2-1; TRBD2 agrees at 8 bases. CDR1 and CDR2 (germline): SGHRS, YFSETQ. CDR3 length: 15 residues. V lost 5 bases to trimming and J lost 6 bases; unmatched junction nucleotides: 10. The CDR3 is CASSLAPGGSNEQFF. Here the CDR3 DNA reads TGCGCCAGCAGTCTGGCCCCGGGGGGGAGCAATGAGCAGTTCTTC.

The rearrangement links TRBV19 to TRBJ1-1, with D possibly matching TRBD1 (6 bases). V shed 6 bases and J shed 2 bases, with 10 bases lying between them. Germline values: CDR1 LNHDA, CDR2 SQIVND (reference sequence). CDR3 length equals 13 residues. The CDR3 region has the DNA TGTGCCAGTAGACGGACAGTCAACACTGAAGCTTTCTTT. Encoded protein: CASRRTVNTEAFF. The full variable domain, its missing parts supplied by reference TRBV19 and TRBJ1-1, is DGGITQSPKYLFRKEGQNVTLSCEQNLNHDAMYWYRQDPGQGLRLIYYSQIVNDFQKGDIAEGYSVSREKKESFPLTVTSAQKNPTAFYLCASRRTVNTEAFFGQGTRLTVV.